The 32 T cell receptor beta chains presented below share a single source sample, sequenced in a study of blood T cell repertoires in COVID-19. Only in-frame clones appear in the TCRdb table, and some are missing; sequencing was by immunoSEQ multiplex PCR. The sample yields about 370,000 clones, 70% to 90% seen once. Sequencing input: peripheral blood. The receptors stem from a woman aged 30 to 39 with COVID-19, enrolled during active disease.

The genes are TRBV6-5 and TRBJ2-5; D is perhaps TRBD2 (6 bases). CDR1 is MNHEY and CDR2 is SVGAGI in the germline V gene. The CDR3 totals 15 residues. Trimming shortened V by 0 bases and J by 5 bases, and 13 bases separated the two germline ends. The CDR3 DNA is TGTGCCAGCAGTTACTCGAGAGGGACTGGCGAGACCCAGTACTTC. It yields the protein CASSYSRGTGETQYF.

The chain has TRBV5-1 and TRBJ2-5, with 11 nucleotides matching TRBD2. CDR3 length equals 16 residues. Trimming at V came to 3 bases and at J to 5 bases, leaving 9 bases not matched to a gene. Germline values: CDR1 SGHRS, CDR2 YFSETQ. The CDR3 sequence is CASSWTPTSGSETQYF. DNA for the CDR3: TGCGCCAGCAGCTGGACCCCTACTAGCGGGAGTGAGACCCAGTACTTC. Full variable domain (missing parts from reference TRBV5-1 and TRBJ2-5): KAGVTQTPRYLIKTRGQQVTLSCSPISGHRSVSWYQQTPGQGLQFLFEYFSETQRNKGNFPGRFSGRQFSNSRSEMNVSTLELGDSALYLCASSWTPTSGSETQYFGPGTRLLVL.

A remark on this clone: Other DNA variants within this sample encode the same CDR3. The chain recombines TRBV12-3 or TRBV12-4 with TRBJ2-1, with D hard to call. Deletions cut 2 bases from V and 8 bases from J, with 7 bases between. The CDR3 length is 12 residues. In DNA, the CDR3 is TGTGCCAGCAGTTTACTAGGATATGAGCAGTTCTTC. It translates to CASSLLGYEQFF.

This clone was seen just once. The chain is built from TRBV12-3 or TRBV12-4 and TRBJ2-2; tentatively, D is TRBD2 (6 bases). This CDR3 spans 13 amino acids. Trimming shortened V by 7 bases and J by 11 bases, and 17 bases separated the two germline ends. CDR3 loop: CASTPGTYRELFF. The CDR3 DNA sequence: TGTGCCAGCACCCCTGGGACTTATCGAGAGCTGTTTTTT.

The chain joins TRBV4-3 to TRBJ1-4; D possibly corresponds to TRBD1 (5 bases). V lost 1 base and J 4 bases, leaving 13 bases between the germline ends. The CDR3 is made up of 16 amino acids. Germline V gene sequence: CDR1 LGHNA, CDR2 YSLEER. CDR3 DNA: TGCGCCAGCAGCCAAGGACCCCGGGGGAATAATGAAAAACTGTTTTTT. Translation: CASSQGPRGNNEKLFF.

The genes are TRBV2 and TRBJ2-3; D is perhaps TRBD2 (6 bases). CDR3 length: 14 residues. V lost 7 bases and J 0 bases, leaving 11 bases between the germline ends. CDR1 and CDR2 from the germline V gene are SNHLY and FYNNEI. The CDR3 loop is CASMRGGSTDTQYF. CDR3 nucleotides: TGTGCCAGCATGCGGGGCGGGAGCACAGATACGCAGTATTTT.

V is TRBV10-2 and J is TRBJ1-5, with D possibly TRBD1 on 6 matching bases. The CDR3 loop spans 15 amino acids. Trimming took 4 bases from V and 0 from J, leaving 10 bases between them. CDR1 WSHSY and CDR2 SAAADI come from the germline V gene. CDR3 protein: CASSADRISNQPQHF. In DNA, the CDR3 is TGCGCCAGCAGTGCGGACAGAATTAGCAATCAGCCCCAGCATTTT.

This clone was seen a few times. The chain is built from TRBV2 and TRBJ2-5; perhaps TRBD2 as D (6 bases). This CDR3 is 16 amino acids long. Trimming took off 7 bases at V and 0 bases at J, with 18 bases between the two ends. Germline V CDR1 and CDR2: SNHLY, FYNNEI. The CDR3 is CASKKAGTLYQETQYF. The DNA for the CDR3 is TGTGCCAGCAAAAAAGCCGGGACTCTTTACCAAGAGACCCAGTACTTC.

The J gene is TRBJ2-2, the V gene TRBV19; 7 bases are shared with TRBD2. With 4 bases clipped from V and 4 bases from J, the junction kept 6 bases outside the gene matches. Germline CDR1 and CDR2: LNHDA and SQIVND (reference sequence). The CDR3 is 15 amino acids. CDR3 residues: CASSRGRASTGELFF. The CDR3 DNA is TGTGCCAGTAGTAGGGGGAGGGCCTCCACCGGGGAGCTGTTTTTT.

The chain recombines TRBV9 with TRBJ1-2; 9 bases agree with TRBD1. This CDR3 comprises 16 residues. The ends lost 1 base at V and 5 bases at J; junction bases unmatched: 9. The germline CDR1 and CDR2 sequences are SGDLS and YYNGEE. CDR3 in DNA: TGTGCCAGCAGCGTAAATCCGGACAGGGGACAGTATGGCTACACCTTC. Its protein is CASSVNPDRGQYGYTF. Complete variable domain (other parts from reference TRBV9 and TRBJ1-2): DSGVTQTPKHLITATGQRVTLRCSPRSGDLSVYWYQQSLDQGLQFLIQYYNGEERAKGNILERFSAQQFPDLHSELNLSSLELGDSALYFCASSVNPDRGQYGYTFGSGTRLTVV.

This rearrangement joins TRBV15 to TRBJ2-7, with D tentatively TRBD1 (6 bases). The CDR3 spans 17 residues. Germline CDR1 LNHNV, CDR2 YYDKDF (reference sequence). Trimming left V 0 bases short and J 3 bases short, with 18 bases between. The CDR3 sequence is CATSRDKAGASSYEQYF. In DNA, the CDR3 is TGTGCCACCAGCAGAGATAAAGCAGGGGCCTCTAGCTACGAGCAGTACTTC. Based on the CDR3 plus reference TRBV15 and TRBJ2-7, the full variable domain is DAMVIQNPRYQVTQFGKPVTLSCSQTLNHNVMYWYQQKSSQAPKLLFHYYDKDFNNEADTPDNFQSRRPNTSFCFLDIRSPGLGDTAMYLCATSRDKAGASSYEQYFGPGTRLTVT.

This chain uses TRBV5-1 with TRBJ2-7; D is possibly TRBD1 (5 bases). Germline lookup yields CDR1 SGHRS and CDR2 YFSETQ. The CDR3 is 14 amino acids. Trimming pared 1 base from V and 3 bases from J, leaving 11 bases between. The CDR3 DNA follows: TGCGCCAGCAGCTTGCAGGGAAGCTACTACGAGCAGTACTTC. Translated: CASSLQGSYYEQYF. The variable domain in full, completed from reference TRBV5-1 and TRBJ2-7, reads KAGVTQTPRYLIKTRGQQVTLSCSPISGHRSVSWYQQTPGQGLQFLFEYFSETQRNKGNFPGRFSGRQFSNSRSEMNVSTLELGDSALYLCASSLQGSYYEQYFGPGTRLTVT.

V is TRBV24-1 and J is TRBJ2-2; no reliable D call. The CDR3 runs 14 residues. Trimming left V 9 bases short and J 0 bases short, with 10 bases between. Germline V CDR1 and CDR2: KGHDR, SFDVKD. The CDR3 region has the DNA TGTGCCACCTCCCGACAAACGAACACCGGGGAGCTGTTTTTT. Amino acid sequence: CATSRQTNTGELFF.

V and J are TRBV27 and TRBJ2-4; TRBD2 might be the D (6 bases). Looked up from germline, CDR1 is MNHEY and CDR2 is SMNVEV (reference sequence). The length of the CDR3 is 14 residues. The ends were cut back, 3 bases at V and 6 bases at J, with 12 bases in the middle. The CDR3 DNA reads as TGTGCCAGCAGTTTTCTTAGCGGACCAAACATTCAGTACTTC. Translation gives CASSFLSGPNIQYF.

CDR3 residues: CASSQGQTYEQYF. The CDR3 DNA reads as TGCGCCAGCAGTCAGGGACAGACCTACGAGCAGTACTTC. This rearrangement joins TRBV4-1 to TRBJ2-7, with 7 positions matching TRBD1. Germline V gene data show CDR1 as MGHRA and CDR2 as YSYEKL. This CDR3 has 13 amino acids. After removal of 6 bases from V and 2 bases from J, the junction contained 4 bases not matched to a gene.

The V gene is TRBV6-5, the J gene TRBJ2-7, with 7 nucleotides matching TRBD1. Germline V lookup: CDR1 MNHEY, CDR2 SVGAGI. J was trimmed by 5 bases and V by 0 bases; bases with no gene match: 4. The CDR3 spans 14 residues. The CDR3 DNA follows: TGTGCCAGCAGTTACTCTCGGACAGGCCACGAGCAGTACTTC. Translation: CASSYSRTGHEQYF.

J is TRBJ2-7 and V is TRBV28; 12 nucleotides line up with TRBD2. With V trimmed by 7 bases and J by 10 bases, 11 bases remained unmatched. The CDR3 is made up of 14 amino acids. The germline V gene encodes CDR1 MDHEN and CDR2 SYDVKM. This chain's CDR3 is CASTKTSGRYRQYF. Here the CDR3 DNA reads TGTGCCAGCACCAAGACTAGCGGGAGATACCGACAGTACTTC.

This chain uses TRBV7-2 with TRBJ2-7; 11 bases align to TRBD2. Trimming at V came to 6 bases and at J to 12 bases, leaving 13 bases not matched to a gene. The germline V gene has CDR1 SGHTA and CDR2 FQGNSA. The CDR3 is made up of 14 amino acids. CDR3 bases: TGTGCCAGCAGATCCGGGACTAGCGGCCCAGGGTTGTACTTC. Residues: CASRSGTSGPGLYF.

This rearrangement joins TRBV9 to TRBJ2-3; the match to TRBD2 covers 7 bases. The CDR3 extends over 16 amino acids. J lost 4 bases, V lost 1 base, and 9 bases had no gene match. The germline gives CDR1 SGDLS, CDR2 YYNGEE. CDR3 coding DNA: TGTGCCAGCAGCGTAATGGGGGGAGGGTCCTCAGATACGCAGTATTTT. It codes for CASSVMGGGSSDTQYF.

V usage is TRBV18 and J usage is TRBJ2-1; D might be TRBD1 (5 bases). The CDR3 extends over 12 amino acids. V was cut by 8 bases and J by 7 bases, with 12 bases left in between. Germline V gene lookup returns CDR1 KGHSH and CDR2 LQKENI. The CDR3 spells CASASQGNEQFF. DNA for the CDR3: TGTGCCAGCGCATCCCAGGGTAATGAGCAGTTCTTC.

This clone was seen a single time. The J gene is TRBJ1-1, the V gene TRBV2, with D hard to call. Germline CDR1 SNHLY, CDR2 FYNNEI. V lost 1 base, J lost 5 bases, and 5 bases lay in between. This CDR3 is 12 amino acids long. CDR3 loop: CASSEGITEAFF. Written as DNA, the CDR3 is TGTGCCAGCAGTGAAGGTATAACTGAAGCTTTCTTT.

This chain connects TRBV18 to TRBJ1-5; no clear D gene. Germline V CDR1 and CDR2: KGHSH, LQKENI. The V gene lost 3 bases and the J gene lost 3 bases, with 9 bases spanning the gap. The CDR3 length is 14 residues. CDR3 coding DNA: TGTGCCAGCTCACCTTCCGGTACCAATCAGCCCCAGCATTTT. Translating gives CASSPSGTNQPQHF.

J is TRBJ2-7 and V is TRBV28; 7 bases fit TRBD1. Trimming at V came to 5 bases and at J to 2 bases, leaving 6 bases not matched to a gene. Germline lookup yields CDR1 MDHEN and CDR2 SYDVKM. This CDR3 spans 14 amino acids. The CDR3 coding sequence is TGTGCCAGCAGTCCACAGGGGATCGCCTACGAGCAGTACTTC. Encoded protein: CASSPQGIAYEQYF.

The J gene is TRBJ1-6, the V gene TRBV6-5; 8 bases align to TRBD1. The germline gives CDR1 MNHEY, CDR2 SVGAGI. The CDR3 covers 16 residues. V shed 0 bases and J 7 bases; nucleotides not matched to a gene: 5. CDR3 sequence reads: CASSYSADRGNSPLHF. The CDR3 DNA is TGTGCCAGCAGTTACTCGGCCGACAGGGGCAATTCACCCCTCCACTTT.

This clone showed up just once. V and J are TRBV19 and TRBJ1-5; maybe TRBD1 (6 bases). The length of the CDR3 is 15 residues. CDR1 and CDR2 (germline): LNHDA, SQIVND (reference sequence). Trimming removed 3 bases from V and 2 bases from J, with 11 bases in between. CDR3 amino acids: CASSISRGGNQPQHF. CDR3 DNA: TGTGCCAGTAGTATCTCCAGGGGAGGCAATCAGCCCCAGCATTTT.

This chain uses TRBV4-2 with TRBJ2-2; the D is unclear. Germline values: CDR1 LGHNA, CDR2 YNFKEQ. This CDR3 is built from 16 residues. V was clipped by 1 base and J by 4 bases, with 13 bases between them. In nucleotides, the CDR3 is TGTGCCAGCAGCCAAGTAGCAGCATCGGTCACCGGGGAGCTGTTTTTT. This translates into CASSQVAASVTGELFF.

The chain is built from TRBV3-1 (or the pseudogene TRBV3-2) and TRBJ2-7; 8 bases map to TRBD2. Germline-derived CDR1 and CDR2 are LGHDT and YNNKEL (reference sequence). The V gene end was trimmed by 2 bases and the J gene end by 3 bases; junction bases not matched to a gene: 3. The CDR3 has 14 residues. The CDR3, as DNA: TGTGCCAGCAGCCAACGGACTAGCAACTACGAGCAGTACTTC. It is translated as CASSQRTSNYEQYF.

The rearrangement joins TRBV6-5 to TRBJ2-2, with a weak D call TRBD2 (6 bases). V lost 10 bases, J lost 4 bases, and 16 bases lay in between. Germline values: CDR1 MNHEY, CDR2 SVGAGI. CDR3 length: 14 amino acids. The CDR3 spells CATQVGRSTGELFF. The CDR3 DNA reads TGTGCCACCCAAGTGGGGAGGTCCACCGGGGAGCTGTTTTTT.

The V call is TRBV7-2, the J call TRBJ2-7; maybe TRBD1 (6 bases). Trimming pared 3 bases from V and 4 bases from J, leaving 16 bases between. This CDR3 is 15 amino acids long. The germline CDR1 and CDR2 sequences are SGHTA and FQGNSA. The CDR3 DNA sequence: TGTGCCAGCAGCTTGGGGGCAGGACAAACTTACGAGCAGTACTTC. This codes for CASSLGAGQTYEQYF.

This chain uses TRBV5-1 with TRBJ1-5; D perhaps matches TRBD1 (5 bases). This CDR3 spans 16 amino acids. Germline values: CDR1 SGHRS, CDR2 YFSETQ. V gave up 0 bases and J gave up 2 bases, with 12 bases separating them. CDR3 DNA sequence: TGCGCCAGCAGCTTGGCGGGAGGGGACGGCAATCAGCCCCAGCATTTT. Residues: CASSLAGGDGNQPQHF.

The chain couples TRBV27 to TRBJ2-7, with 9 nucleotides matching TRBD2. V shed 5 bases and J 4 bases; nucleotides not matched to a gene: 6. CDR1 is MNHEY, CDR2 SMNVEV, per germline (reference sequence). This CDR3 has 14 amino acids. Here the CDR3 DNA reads TGTGCCAGCAGTGCGGGAGGGCCAGAGTACGAGCAGTACTTC. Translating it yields CASSAGGPEYEQYF.

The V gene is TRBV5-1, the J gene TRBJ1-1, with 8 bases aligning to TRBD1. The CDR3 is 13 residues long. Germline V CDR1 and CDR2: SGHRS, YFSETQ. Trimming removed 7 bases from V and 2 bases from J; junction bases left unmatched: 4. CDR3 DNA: TGCGCCAGCCAGGGGGCTTTCAACACTGAAGCTTTCTTT. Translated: CASQGAFNTEAFF.